These 25 T cell receptor beta chains originate from one sample sequenced in a study of blood T cell repertoires in COVID-19 (TCRdb year 2020). Library preparation employed the immunoSEQ multiplex PCR assay. Here the immuneACCESS table is served through TCRdb, limited to in-frame sequences with V and J called. Missing clones are a known gap in these copies; in checked studies unresolved V genes cover under half, and the rest lacks a known reason. Present in this sample are about 190,000 clones, approximately 79% of which were seen just once. Under 15% of the sample lies in the top ten. The specimen sequenced was peripheral blood. The receptors derive from a man aged 25-45 years with active or convalescent COVID-19.

J is TRBJ2-5 and V is TRBV4-3, with 8 bases matching TRBD1. The CDR3 covers 20 residues. Germline V gene sequence: CDR1 LGHNA, CDR2 YSLEER. The J segment lost 7 bases and the V segment lost 0 bases, leaving 22 bases of the junction unmatched. In DNA, the CDR3 is TGCGCCAGCAGCCAAGAATTGGTCGTGGGCGGACAGGGTATCATGGCGACCCAGTACTTC. Translation gives CASSQELVVGGQGIMATQYF.

CDR3 sequence: CASSHAGGSFHEQYF. For the CDR3, the DNA is TGTGCCAGCAGCCATGCCGGCGGTAGTTTCCACGAGCAGTACTTC. The J gene is TRBJ2-7, the V gene TRBV3-1 (or the pseudogene TRBV3-2); D is unclear. Germline values: CDR1 LGHDT, CDR2 YNNKEL (reference sequence). V was clipped by 3 bases and J by 5 bases, with 17 bases between them. This CDR3 has 15 residues.

The rearrangement uses TRBV19 and TRBJ2-5, with D possibly matching TRBD1 (6 bases). CDR3 length equals 13 residues. The germline V and J ends were trimmed by 3 bases and 4 bases, with 9 bases remaining between them. Germline CDR1 LNHDA, CDR2 SQIVND (reference sequence). The CDR3 coding sequence is TGTGCCAGTAGTATCAGGGGTATAGAGACCCAGTACTTC. This gives the protein CASSIRGIETQYF. The whole variable domain, filled in from reference TRBV19 and TRBJ2-5, reads DGGITQSPKYLFRKEGQNVTLSCEQNLNHDAMYWYRQDPGQGLRLIYYSQIVNDFQKGDIAEGYSVSREKKESFPLTVTSAQKNPTAFYLCASSIRGIETQYFGPGTRLLVL.

The chain is built from TRBV5-8 and TRBJ1-1, with a weak D call TRBD1 (6 bases). CDR3 length equals 15 residues. V was shortened by 6 bases and J by 6 bases, with 21 bases between the two germline ends. Germline loops: CDR1 SGHTS, CDR2 YDEGEE. CDR3 loop: CASTSRRGARSEAFF. Written as DNA, the CDR3 is TGTGCCAGCACCTCGCGGCGGGGGGCGAGGTCTGAAGCTTTCTTT.

This clone was picked up a small number of times. CDR3 nucleotides: TGTGCCAGCAGTTATCTAGACAATCAGCCCCAGCATTTT. Translating gives CASSYLDNQPQHF. The genes are TRBV6-2 or TRBV6-3 and TRBJ1-5; unclear D gene. The CDR3 has 13 residues. From germline, CDR1 is MNHEY and CDR2 SVGEGT. The germline V and J ends were trimmed by 3 bases and 3 bases, with 6 bases remaining between them.

This chain uses TRBV28 with TRBJ2-4; 9 bases are shared with TRBD2. Trimming at V came to 3 bases and at J to 3 bases, leaving 6 bases not matched to a gene. CDR1 is MDHEN and CDR2 is SYDVKM in the germline V gene. CDR3 size: 16 residues. In DNA, the CDR3 is TGTGCCAGCAGTTTCCCGCGGGAGGGGGGCAAAAACATTCAGTACTTC. Amino acids: CASSFPREGGKNIQYF.

The gene calls are TRBV29-1 and TRBJ1-2, with D perhaps TRBD1 (5 bases). This CDR3 is 16 amino acids long. The germline gives CDR1 SQVTM, CDR2 ANQGSEA. Trimming stripped 2 bases from V and 3 bases from J, with 19 bases between. The CDR3 protein is CSVELTRRGEDYGYTF. In DNA form, the CDR3 reads TGCAGCGTTGAACTAACAAGGAGGGGAGAAGACTATGGCTACACCTTC.

The V call is TRBV9, the J call TRBJ2-1; D is uncertain. This CDR3 spans 13 amino acids. Per the germline V gene, CDR1 is SGDLS and CDR2 is YYNGEE. Trimming left V 4 bases short and J 10 bases short, with 15 bases between. In nucleotides, the CDR3 is TGTGCCAGCAGCCCCTACGTGGGCAGCGAGCAGTTCTTC. This translates into CASSPYVGSEQFF.

The chain recombines TRBV9 with TRBJ1-2; 9 positions agree with TRBD1. The germline CDR1 and CDR2 sequences are SGDLS and YYNGEE. J was trimmed by 2 bases and V by 4 bases; bases with no gene match: 9. The CDR3 runs 16 residues. CDR3 bases: TGTGCCAGCAGCCCATCCGGGACAGGGCTAAACTATGGCTACACCTTC. Protein product: CASSPSGTGLNYGYTF. The variable domain in full, completed from reference TRBV9 and TRBJ1-2, reads DSGVTQTPKHLITATGQRVTLRCSPRSGDLSVYWYQQSLDQGLQFLIQYYNGEERAKGNILERFSAQQFPDLHSELNLSSLELGDSALYFCASSPSGTGLNYGYTFGSGTRLTVV.

This clone has only one observation. The CDR3 is CASSLGPGQGANIPLHF. The CDR3 region has the DNA TGTGCCAGCAGCTTGGGCCCGGGACAGGGGGCTAACATACCCCTCCACTTT. V is TRBV5-6 and J is TRBJ1-6; TRBD1 agrees at 12 bases. The J segment lost 12 bases and the V segment lost 0 bases, leaving 10 bases of the junction unmatched. This CDR3 contains 17 residues. Germline CDR1 and CDR2: SGHDT and YYEEEE. The full variable domain, rest sourced from reference TRBV5-6 and TRBJ1-6, is DAGVTQSPTHLIKTRGQQVTLRCSPKSGHDTVSWYQQALGQGPQFIFQYYEEEERQRGNFPDRFSGHQFPNYSSELNVNALLLGDSALYLCASSLGPGQGANIPLHFGNGTRLTVT.

The genes are TRBV6-5 and TRBJ2-7, with D possibly being TRBD1 (6 bases). This CDR3 is 13 amino acids long. Germline CDR1 MNHEY, CDR2 SVGAGI. V dropped 9 bases and J dropped 3 bases, with 15 bases sitting between them. This CDR3 reads CASSRGIFYEQYF. The CDR3 nucleotides are TGTGCCAGTTCCAGGGGAATCTTCTACGAGCAGTACTTC.

The DNA for the CDR3 is TGCGCCAGCAGACAGGATTTGAATCAAGAGACCCAGTACTTC. Encoded protein: CASRQDLNQETQYF. The V and J genes are TRBV5-1 and TRBJ2-5; D is possibly TRBD1 (5 bases). The germline V gene has CDR1 SGHRS and CDR2 YFSETQ. The CDR3 sequence is 14 residues long. V was trimmed by 5 bases and J by 2 bases, leaving 13 bases between them.

The chain carries TRBV11-3 and TRBJ2-7, with D possibly matching TRBD2 (5 bases). The V gene lost 4 bases and the J gene lost 0 bases, with 13 bases spanning the gap. Germline V gene lookup returns CDR1 SGHNT and CDR2 YENEEA. The CDR3 is 15 residues long. CDR3 nucleotides: TGTGCCAGCAGCTCGCGACTGGGGAGCTCCTACGAGCAGTACTTC. This codes for CASSSRLGSSYEQYF.

The CDR3 bases are TGTGCCAGCAGCGAAGCCAGGGCCACTGAAGCTTTCTTT. This translates into CASSEARATEAFF. The J gene is TRBJ1-1, the V gene TRBV7-9, with D maybe TRBD1 (5 bases). V lost 5 bases, J lost 4 bases, and 11 bases lay in between. This CDR3 is 13 amino acids long. Looked up from germline, CDR1 is SEHNR and CDR2 is FQNEAQ (reference sequence).

The V call is TRBV30, the J call TRBJ2-5, with D perhaps TRBD2 (6 bases). Germline V gene data show CDR1 as GTSNPN and CDR2 as SVGIG (reference sequence). V lost 4 bases and J lost 0, with 12 bases in between. The CDR3 spans 14 residues. The CDR3 DNA is TGTGCCTGGACCGGCGGGGCGTACCAAGAGACCCAGTACTTC. It yields the protein CAWTGGAYQETQYF.

The gene calls are TRBV6-2 or TRBV6-3 and TRBJ2-1; D remains ambiguous. The CDR3 has 12 residues. The V gene lost 5 bases and the J gene lost 8 bases, with 10 bases spanning the gap. Germline V CDR1 and CDR2: MNHEY, SVGEGT. CDR3 nucleotides: TGTGCCAGCAGTCCCACTCATTATGAGCAGTTCTTC. This codes for CASSPTHYEQFF.

J is TRBJ1-1 and V is TRBV30; 9 bases align to TRBD1. V lost 4 bases and J lost 0; bases outside the gene matches: 9. The germline gives CDR1 GTSNPN, CDR2 SVGIG (reference sequence). The CDR3 has 16 amino acids. In nucleotides, the CDR3 is TGTGCCTGGACCCGTCGGGGACAGGGATTGAACACTGAAGCTTTCTTT. Protein: CAWTRRGQGLNTEAFF.

The J gene is TRBJ2-5, the V gene TRBV5-1, with 15 bases identical to TRBD2. This CDR3 has 19 residues. The germline V gene has CDR1 SGHRS and CDR2 YFSETQ. With 0 bases clipped from V and 3 bases from J, the junction kept 9 bases outside the gene matches. CDR3 region: CASSLARGTSGGPEETQYF. The CDR3, as DNA: TGCGCCAGCAGCTTGGCTCGGGGGACTAGCGGGGGGCCAGAAGAGACCCAGTACTTC. Looking up the rest from reference TRBV5-1 and TRBJ2-5 gives the full variable domain: KAGVTQTPRYLIKTRGQQVTLSCSPISGHRSVSWYQQTPGQGLQFLFEYFSETQRNKGNFPGRFSGRQFSNSRSEMNVSTLELGDSALYLCASSLARGTSGGPEETQYFGPGTRLLVL.

This clone has just a few counts. This chain joins TRBV5-1 and TRBJ1-6; a possible D gene is TRBD1 (6 bases). Trimming cost V 0 bases and J 7 bases, with 11 bases left between them. Germline V gene data show CDR1 as SGHRS and CDR2 as YFSETQ. CDR3 length: 15 amino acids. CDR3 region: CASSLEGGQNSPLHF. In DNA form, the CDR3 reads TGCGCCAGCAGCTTGGAGGGGGGGCAGAATTCACCCCTCCACTTT.

Worth noting for this clone: This same CDR3 is encoded by further DNA sequences in the sample. The rearrangement uses TRBV6-4 and TRBJ2-3, with 11 bases fitting TRBD2. This CDR3 contains 15 residues. The V and J ends lost 3 bases and 1 base, in that order; junction bases with no gene match: 0. Germline CDR1 is MRHNA and CDR2 is SNTAGT. The CDR3 protein is CASSEGLAGTDTQYF. DNA of the CDR3: TGTGCCAGCAGTGAGGGACTAGCGGGCACAGATACGCAGTATTTT.

V usage is TRBV6-5 and J usage is TRBJ1-2; D unclear. Per the germline V gene, CDR1 is MNHEY and CDR2 is SVGAGI. V was shortened by 8 bases and J by 0 bases, with 16 bases between the two germline ends. The CDR3 extends over 15 amino acids. CDR3 bases: TGTGCCAGCTCCCGAGGGAGATACGCTAACTATGGCTACACCTTC. This sequence encodes CASSRGRYANYGYTF.

The chain joins TRBV4-2 to TRBJ2-2; perhaps TRBD1 as D (6 bases). The ends were cut back, 0 bases at V and 4 bases at J, with 12 bases in the middle. Germline V gives CDR1 LGHNA, CDR2 YNFKEQ. The CDR3 spans 16 residues. DNA for the CDR3: TGTGCCAGCAGCCAAGATCTCGCAGGGGTCACCGGGGAGCTGTTTTTT. This sequence encodes CASSQDLAGVTGELFF.

The chain is built from TRBV6-2 or TRBV6-3 and TRBJ1-2; D is unresolved. Germline V gene data show CDR1 as MNHEY and CDR2 as SVGEGT. V gave up 0 bases and J gave up 4 bases, with 12 bases separating them. This CDR3 comprises 15 residues. The DNA of the CDR3 is TGTGCCAGCAGTTACTCGCTCTTCGGTAGCTATGGCTACACCTTC. Translation: CASSYSLFGSYGYTF.

The CDR3 reads CASSETGSLLNQPQHF. The CDR3, as DNA: TGTGCCAGCAGTGAAACCGGTTCGCTCCTCAATCAGCCCCAGCATTTT. V is TRBV25-1 and J is TRBJ1-5; D is uncertain. The CDR3 extends over 16 amino acids. Trimming removed 2 bases from V and 3 bases from J, with 14 bases in between. The germline gives CDR1 MGHDK, CDR2 SYGVNS.

V and J are TRBV7-3 and TRBJ2-1, with TRBD2 identical over 9 bases. There are 17 residues in the CDR3. V shed 5 bases and J 4 bases; nucleotides not matched to a gene: 12. From germline, CDR1 is SGHTA and CDR2 FQGTGA. CDR3 nucleotides: TGTGCCAGCAGCAAAAATGCGGGGGGGCCCCCGTACAATGAGCAGTTCTTC. Its protein product is CASSKNAGGPPYNEQFF. The full variable domain, its missing parts supplied by reference TRBV7-3 and TRBJ2-1, is GAGVSQTPSNKVTEKGKYVELRCDPISGHTALYWYRQSLGQGPEFLIYFQGTGAADDSGLPNDRFFAVRPEGSVSTLKIQRTERGDSAVYLCASSKNAGGPPYNEQFFGPGTRLTVL.